This T cell receptor (beta chain) was found in a study of blood T cell repertoires in COVID-19 (dated by TCRdb to about 2020). For the wider study: Samples from collaborators originated in the United States, Italy and Spain and spanned both the acute and convalescent phases of COVID-19. The material from the prospective study consisted of cDNA or gDNA derived from T cells, B-cell-depleted T cells, or PBMCs. The dataset comprised deeply sampled blood TCRbeta repertoires from subjects exposed to, actively infected with, or recovered from COVID-19. The repertoires were made available in a free public database intended to serve as a resource for research on the immune response to SARS-CoV-2. The samples were drawn from two sources: the first 160 participants of the ongoing ImmuneRACE study, and 950 to 1,500 subjects contributed by 6 global collaborators. Nearly every sample came with metadata listing a de-identified subject ID, COVID-19 status, age in years and sex. Where available, HLA class I and class II types were taken from metadata supplied by the sample provider and were not determined by assay-based typing. The study at large found these results: The quantity of clinical and demographic metadata differed by source and by participant and was supplied without curation.

As to this clone: The antigen this receptor binds is unknown. Base qualities are not at hand, and no much larger clone is one base apart.

A second Seattle source provided samples from volunteer blood donors who had recovered from COVID-19. Whole blood was collected in K2EDTA tubes by collaborating institutions according to the institutions' own protocols. For TCRbeta analysis, collaborators shipped samples in one of three forms: frozen whole blood, isolated PBMCs, or DNA extracted from either of those sample types. The immunoSEQ Assay, a bias-controlled multiplex PCR, was used to amplify TCRbeta CDR3 regions from genomic DNA. On the authors' methods: Nucleated cell counts per sample were estimated from amplification of reference gene primers within the assay. Sequence reads were collapsed and filtered to measure the absolute abundance of every unique TCRbeta CDR3 rearrangement. For each sample, productive Simpson clonality was calculated by taking the square root of Simpson's diversity index across productive rearrangements. Held by TCRdb, this immuneACCESS table contains in-frame sequences only and omits some clones. Under half of the omission traces to an unresolved V gene where checked; the cause of the rest is unknown. V and J calls and clone size are given by that table; D and trimming were obtained from the DNA. Recorded for this sample are under 200,000 clones; approximately 86% of them occurred a single time. The ten largest clonotypes hold 1% to 1.5% of the sample.

The TCR was taken from a man in his 60s who had recovered from COVID-19. The sequenced material came from peripheral blood.

The CDR3 region has the sequence CASSQRQGSSYEQYF. At the DNA level, the sequence is TGCGCCAGCAGCCAACGACAGGGAAGCTCCTACGAGCAGTACTTC. In this chain, TRBV5-1 is recombined with TRBJ2-7, and TRBD1 matches 7 of the central bases. CDR1 SGHRS and CDR2 YFSETQ are derived from the germline V gene. Trimming removed 4 bases from V and 0 bases from J; the gene matches leave 7 bases unexplained. Measured from the cysteine to the phenylalanine, the CDR3 is 15 residues long. The DNA shown is the 45-base CDR3, in frame from base 1.